These 9 T cell receptor beta chains came from one sample sequenced in a study of T cells in Graves' hyperthyroidism and ophthalmopathy. TCR beta CDR3 sequences were amplified from RNA transcripts. The TCR CDR3 first-round RT-PCR relied on the HTBI primer set. From the multiplex PCR reads, TCRdb called clonotypes with MiXCR, one entry per CDR3 protein. Here the sample spans 750,000 to 950,000 distinct CDR3 sequences, 35% to 40% being singletons. Sequencing was performed on blood. Source of these receptors: a man in his late teens or twenties with Graves' hyperthyroidism.

There are a few counts of this clonotype. The chain is built from TRBV12-3 or TRBV12-4 and TRBJ1-5, with 9 bases aligning to TRBD1. There are 13 residues in the CDR3. Unmatched junction bases numbered 6, after V lost 6 bases and J lost 9 bases. The CDR3 sequence: CASRRTGDGPQHF. The CDR3 DNA reads as TGTGCCAGCAGGCGGACAGGGGATGGGCCCCAGCATTTT.

This clonotype came up many times. The CDR3 bases are TGTGCCAGTAGACAGGGGGACTCCTATAATTCACCCCTCCACTTT. It yields the protein CASRQGDSYNSPLHF. The chain joins TRBV19 to TRBJ1-6, with 8 bases fitting TRBD1. The J segment lost 0 bases and the V segment lost 6 bases, leaving 1 base of the junction unmatched. The V gene's germline CDR1 is LNHDA and CDR2 SQIVND (reference sequence). This CDR3 contains 15 residues.

This clonotype was counted many times. This rearrangement joins TRBV7-9 to TRBJ2-5; 9 bases are shared with TRBD1. The junction had 11 bases not matched to a gene; V was cut back by 5 bases and J by 1 base. Per germline, CDR1 SEHNR and CDR2 FQNEAQ (reference sequence). CDR3 length equals 17 residues. Written as DNA, the CDR3 is TGTGCCAGCAGCAATCACCGGGACAGGGAATTCCAAGAGACCCAGTACTTC. Protein: CASSNHRDREFQETQYF. Drawing the rest from reference TRBV7-9 and TRBJ2-5, the complete variable domain is DTGVSQNPRHKITKRGQNVTFRCDPISEHNRLYWYRQTLGQGPEFLTYFQNEAQLEKSRLLSDRFSAERPKGSFSTLEIQRTEQGDSAMYLCASSNHRDREFQETQYFGPGTRLLVL.

About this clonotype: A single base separates this from a much larger clone, so it may be a read error. The J gene is TRBJ2-5, the V gene TRBV7-2; 11 bases are a match to TRBD1. V lost 1 base, J lost 5 bases, and 3 bases stayed unmatched. The germline V gene has CDR1 SGHTA and CDR2 FQGNSA. The CDR3 runs 15 residues. The CDR3 nucleotides are TGTGCCAGCAGCTTAGGGACAGGGGGCTGGGAGACCCAGTACTTC. Its protein product is CASSLGTGGWETQYF. Based on the CDR3 plus reference TRBV7-2 and TRBJ2-5, the full variable domain is GAGVSQSPSNKVTEKGKDVELRCDPISGHTALYWYRQSLGQGLEFLIYFQGNSAPDKSGLPSDRFSAERTGGSVSTLTIQRTQQEDSAVYLCASSLGTGGWETQYFGPGTRLLVL.

Turning to this clonotype: This could be a read error, since a much larger clone is one nucleotide away. V gene TRBV19 combines with J gene TRBJ2-7; weak D call: TRBD2 (5 bases). This CDR3 region has 14 residues. CDR1 and CDR2 (germline): LNHDA, SQIVND (reference sequence). CDR3 residues: CASSLSGLAYEQHF. The CDR3 nucleotides read TGTGCCAGTAGTCTCAGCGGTTTAGCCTACGAGCAGCACTTC.

In the case of this clonotype: A read error is likely, as this CDR3 ends without the conserved phenylalanine or tryptophan. Because the CDR3's place on the DNA is in doubt, the DNA is left out and the CDR3 is given as listed by TCRdb. V usage is TRBV2 and J usage is TRBJ1-4; no check of the table's D call, TRBD1, against the DNA was made. 10 amino acids form the CDR3, both terminal residues included. Germline lookup yields CDR1 SNHLY and CDR2 FYNNEI. The CDR3 is CASGGDRDNY.

This clonotype was detected a few times. This may arise from a read error, as a much more abundant clone is one base away. This chain uses TRBV24-1 with TRBJ2-5, with 7 bases matching TRBD2. With 2 bases clipped from V and 9 bases from J, the junction kept 8 bases outside the gene matches. Germline V gene lookup returns CDR1 KGHDR and CDR2 SFDVKD. CDR3 length equals 14 residues. CDR3 DNA: TGTGCCACCAGTGATTCTTCTAGCGGTGAGGCCCAGTACTTC. Amino acid sequence: CATSDSSSGEAQYF.

Remarks on this clonotype: An end of the junction differs from the germline gene, which may be a read error. The chain has TRBV5-1 and TRBJ2-5, with a weak D call TRBD2 (7 bases). Germline assignment: CDR1 SGHRS and CDR2 YFSETQ. The CDR3 is made up of 17 amino acids. CDR3 DNA sequence: TGTGCCAGCAGCGATGGGGGGGCAGGGGCTCGTGAAGAGACCCAGTACTTC. This sequence encodes CASSDGGAGAREETQYF.

This clonotype has a count of ten or more. One end of the junction fails to match germline, which may point to a read error. The V gene is TRBV7-7, the J gene TRBJ1-1; no clear D. CDR3 length: 13 amino acids. CDR1 is SSHAT and CDR2 is FNYEAQ in the germline V gene (reference sequence). The CDR3: CASSPSTNTEAFF. CDR3 coding DNA: TGTGCTAGCAGCCCCTCAACGAACACTGAAGCTTTCTTT.